This T cell receptor (beta chain) was captured in a study of cytomegalovirus exposure and HLA in healthy donors. Germline-derived CDR1 and CDR2 are SQVTM and ANQGSEA. This CDR3 contains 13 residues. Trimming removed 5 bases at V and 0 bases at J, with 8 bases between. Repertoires were generated with immunoSEQ multiplex PCR, while TCRdb's copy carries only in-frame clones and drops some. Of about 130,000 clones in the sample, just under 90% are singletons; the top ten hold 6.2%. This TCR derives from a woman aged 30 to 39 in good health and CMV-seropositive. Material for sequencing was PBMCs. The chain employs TRBV29-1 and TRBJ1-3; D is uncertain. In DNA form, the CDR3 reads TGCAGCGTTCTAGCATACTCTGGAAACACCATATATTTT. As protein: CSVLAYSGNTIYF.